This TCR beta chain was retrieved from a study of T cells after somatic rescue of genetic block. Produced via immunoSEQ multiplex PCR; TCRdb's table is partial and in-frame only. The sample shows around 57,000 clones, about 96% of them seen only once. In germline, CDR1 is SEHNR, CDR2 FQNEAQ (reference sequence). This CDR3 spans 16 amino acids. J lost 1 base, V lost 1 base, and 2 bases had no gene match. Sequenced sample: peripheral blood mononuclear cells (PBMCs). The chain is built from TRBV7-9 and TRBJ2-2; TRBD1 agrees at 8 bases. The clonotype was recovered from a child in the first two years of life. CDR3 residues: CASSLGGTGNTGELFF. Here the CDR3 DNA reads TGTGCCAGCAGCTTAGGAGGGACAGGGAACACCGGGGAGCTGTTTTTT.